This TCR beta chain was found in a study of cytomegalovirus exposure and HLA in healthy donors. There are 14 residues in the CDR3. Trimming took off 8 bases at V and 2 bases at J, with 15 bases between the two ends. Germline CDR1 MNHNS, CDR2 SASEGT. Primers: 60 Vbeta forward and 13 Jbeta reverse. Profiling relied on immunoSEQ multiplex PCR, and the TCRdb table lists in-frame clones only, not all of them. Among 80,000 to 100,000 clones listed, 69% were seen once. The specimen sequenced was PBMCs. This receptor was taken from a female donor in good health and CMV-seronegative. The chain couples TRBV6-1 to TRBJ1-2, with a tentative D call TRBD1 (6 bases). The CDR3 coding sequence is TGTGCCAGCTACCCGGGGGGCGCAAACTATGGCTACACCTTC. Its translation: CASYPGGANYGYTF.